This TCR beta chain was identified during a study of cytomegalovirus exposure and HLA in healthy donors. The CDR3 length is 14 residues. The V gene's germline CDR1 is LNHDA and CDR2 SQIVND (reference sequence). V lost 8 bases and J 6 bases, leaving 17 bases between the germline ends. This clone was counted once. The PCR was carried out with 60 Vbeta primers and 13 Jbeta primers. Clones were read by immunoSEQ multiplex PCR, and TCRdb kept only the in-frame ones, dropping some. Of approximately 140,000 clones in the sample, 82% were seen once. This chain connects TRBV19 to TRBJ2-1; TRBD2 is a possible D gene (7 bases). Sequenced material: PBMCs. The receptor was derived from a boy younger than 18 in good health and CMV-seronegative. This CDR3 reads CASVEGEGLNEQFF. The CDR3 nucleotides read TGTGCCAGTGTAGAGGGGGAGGGCCTCAATGAGCAGTTCTTC.